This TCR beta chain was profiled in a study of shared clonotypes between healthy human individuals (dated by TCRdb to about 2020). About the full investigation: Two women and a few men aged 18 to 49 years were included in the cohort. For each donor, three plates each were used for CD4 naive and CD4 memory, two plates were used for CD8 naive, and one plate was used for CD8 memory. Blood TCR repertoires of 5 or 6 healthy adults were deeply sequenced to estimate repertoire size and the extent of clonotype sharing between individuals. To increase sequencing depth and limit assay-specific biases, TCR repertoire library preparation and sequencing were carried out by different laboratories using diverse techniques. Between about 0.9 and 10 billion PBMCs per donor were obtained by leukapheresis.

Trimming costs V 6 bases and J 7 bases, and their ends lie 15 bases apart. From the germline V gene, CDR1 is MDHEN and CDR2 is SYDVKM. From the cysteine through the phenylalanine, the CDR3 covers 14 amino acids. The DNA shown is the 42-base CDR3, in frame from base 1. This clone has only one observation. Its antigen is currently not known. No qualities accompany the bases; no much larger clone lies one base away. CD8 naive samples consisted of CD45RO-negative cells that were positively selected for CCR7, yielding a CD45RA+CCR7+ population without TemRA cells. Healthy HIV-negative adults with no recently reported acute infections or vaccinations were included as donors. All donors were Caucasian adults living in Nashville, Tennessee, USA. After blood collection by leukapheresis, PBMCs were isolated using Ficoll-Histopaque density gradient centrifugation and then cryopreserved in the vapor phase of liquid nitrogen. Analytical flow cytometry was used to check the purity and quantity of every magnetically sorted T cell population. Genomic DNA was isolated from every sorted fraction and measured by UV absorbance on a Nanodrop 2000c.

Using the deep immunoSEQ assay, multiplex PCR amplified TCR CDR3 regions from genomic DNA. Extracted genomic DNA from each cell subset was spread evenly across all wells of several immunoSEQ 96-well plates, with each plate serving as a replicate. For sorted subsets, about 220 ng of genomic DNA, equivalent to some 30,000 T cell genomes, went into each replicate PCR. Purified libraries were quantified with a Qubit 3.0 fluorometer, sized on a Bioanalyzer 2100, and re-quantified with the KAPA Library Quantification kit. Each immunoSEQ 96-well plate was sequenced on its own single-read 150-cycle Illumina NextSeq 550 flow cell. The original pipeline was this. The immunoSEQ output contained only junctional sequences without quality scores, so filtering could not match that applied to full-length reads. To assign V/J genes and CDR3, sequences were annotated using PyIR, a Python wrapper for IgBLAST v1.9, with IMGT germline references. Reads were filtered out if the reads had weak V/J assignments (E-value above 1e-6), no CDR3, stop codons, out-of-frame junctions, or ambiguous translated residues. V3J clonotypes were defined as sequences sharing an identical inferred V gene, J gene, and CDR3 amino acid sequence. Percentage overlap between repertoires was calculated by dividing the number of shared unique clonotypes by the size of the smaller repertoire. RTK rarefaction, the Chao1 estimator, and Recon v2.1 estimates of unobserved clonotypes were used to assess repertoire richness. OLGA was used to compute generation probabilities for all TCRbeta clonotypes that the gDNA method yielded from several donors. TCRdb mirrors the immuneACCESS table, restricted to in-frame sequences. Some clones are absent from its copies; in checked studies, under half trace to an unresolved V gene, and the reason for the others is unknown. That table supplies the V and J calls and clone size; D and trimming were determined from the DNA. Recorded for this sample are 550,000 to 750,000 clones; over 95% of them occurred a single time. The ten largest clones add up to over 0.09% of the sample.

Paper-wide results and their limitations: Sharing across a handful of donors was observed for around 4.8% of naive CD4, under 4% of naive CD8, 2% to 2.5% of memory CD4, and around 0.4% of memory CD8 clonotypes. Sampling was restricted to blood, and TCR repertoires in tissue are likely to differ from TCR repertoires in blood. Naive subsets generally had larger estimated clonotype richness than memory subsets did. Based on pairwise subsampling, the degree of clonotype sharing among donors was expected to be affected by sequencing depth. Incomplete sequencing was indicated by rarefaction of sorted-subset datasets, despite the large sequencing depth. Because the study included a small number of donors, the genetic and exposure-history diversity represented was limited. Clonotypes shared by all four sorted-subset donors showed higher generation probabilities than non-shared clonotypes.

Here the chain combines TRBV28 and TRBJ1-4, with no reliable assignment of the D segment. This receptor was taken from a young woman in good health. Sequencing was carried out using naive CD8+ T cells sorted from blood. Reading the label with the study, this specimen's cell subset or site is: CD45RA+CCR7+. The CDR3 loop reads CASRVVAAREKLFF. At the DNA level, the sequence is TGTGCCAGCAGGGTGGTGGCCGCCCGTGAAAAACTGTTTTTT.